Shown below are 23 T cell receptor beta chains from a single sample sequenced in a study of T cell responses to AZD1222 COVID-19 vaccine. Only in-frame clones appear in the TCRdb table, and some are missing; sequencing was by immunoSEQ multiplex PCR. The sample consists of approximately 300,000 clones, 90% to 95% of them appearing once. The sample in question was peripheral blood, obtained 28 days after the second AZD1222 dose. The receptors derive from an adult who received the AZD1222 COVID-19 vaccine.

The chain links TRBV28 to TRBJ1-2, with TRBD1 as a possible D gene (5 bases). V was clipped by 4 bases and J by 8 bases, with 11 bases between them. This CDR3 contains 12 residues. Looked up from germline, CDR1 is MDHEN and CDR2 is SYDVKM. The CDR3 sequence: CASSYAGDGYTF. CDR3 coding DNA: TGTGCCAGCAGTTACGCTGGGGACGGCTACACCTTC.

The chain joins TRBV5-4 to TRBJ1-1; the match to TRBD1 covers 7 bases. There are 14 residues in the CDR3. Germline CDR1 reads SGHNT; CDR2 reads YYREEE (reference sequence). J was trimmed by 5 bases and V by 0 bases; bases with no gene match: 4. CDR3 sequence (DNA): TGTGCCAGCAGCTTGGCAGGGGGTGGGACTGAAGCTTTCTTT. Its translation is CASSLAGGGTEAFF.

This chain joins TRBV7-2 and TRBJ2-1; 9 bases match TRBD1. The V segment lost 5 bases and the J segment 8 bases; nucleotides outside the gene matches: 10. Per germline, CDR1 SGHTA and CDR2 FQGNSA. The CDR3 has 15 amino acids. For the CDR3, the DNA is TGTGCCAGCAGCCTCGGACAGGGGAGAGTCGATGAGCAGTTCTTC. Its translation is CASSLGQGRVDEQFF.

This chain connects TRBV5-1 to TRBJ1-6; D is ambiguous. The CDR3 is 13 residues long. The V and J ends lost 1 base and 5 bases respectively, with 4 bases between them. Germline-derived CDR1 and CDR2 are SGHRS and YFSETQ. The CDR3 protein is CASSLSDNSPLHF. Here the CDR3 DNA reads TGCGCCAGCAGCTTGAGCGATAATTCACCCCTCCACTTT.

The chain carries TRBV7-9 and TRBJ2-7; D unresolved. Germline lookup yields CDR1 SEHNR and CDR2 FQNEAQ (reference sequence). The CDR3 is made up of 13 amino acids. V shed 5 bases and J shed 8 bases, with 16 bases lying between them. In nucleotides, the CDR3 is TGTGCCAGCAGCACCACCAGTGGGTCTCAGCAGTACTTC. Translation: CASSTTSGSQQYF.

The rearrangement joins TRBV2 to TRBJ1-2; no definite D call. Germline CDR1 reads SNHLY; CDR2 reads FYNNEI. Trimming shortened V by 7 bases and J by 4 bases, and 16 bases separated the two germline ends. The CDR3 is made up of 14 amino acids. The CDR3 sequence is CASTPGGARYGYTF. In DNA, the CDR3 is TGTGCCAGCACCCCGGGCGGTGCCCGCTATGGCTACACCTTC.

This chain links TRBV3-1 (or the pseudogene TRBV3-2) with TRBJ1-2, with TRBD1 as a possible D gene (5 bases). V lost 5 bases and J 2 bases, leaving 9 bases between the germline ends. This CDR3 contains 13 residues. From germline, CDR1 is LGHDT and CDR2 YNNKEL (reference sequence). CDR3 coding DNA: TGTGCCAGCAGCAGACGGGACAACTATGGCTACACCTTC. This encodes CASSRRDNYGYTF.

The rearrangement joins TRBV19 to TRBJ2-7; the D is unclear. Trimming stripped 4 bases from V and 6 bases from J, with 7 bases between. Germline V CDR1 and CDR2: LNHDA, SQIVND (reference sequence). The CDR3 runs 11 residues. The CDR3 here is CASSRICEQYF. The CDR3, as DNA: TGTGCCAGTAGTAGAATCTGCGAGCAGTACTTC.

This chain connects TRBV27 to TRBJ2-1; D not certain. Trimming removed 3 bases from V and 5 bases from J, with 14 bases in between. Germline-derived CDR1 and CDR2 are MNHEY and SMNVEV (reference sequence). The CDR3 is made up of 15 amino acids. The CDR3 is CASSFRSTSNNEQFF. CDR3 DNA: TGTGCCAGCAGTTTCCGTTCCACTTCAAACAATGAGCAGTTCTTC.

This chain joins TRBV7-3 and TRBJ1-1, with D maybe TRBD1 (5 bases). Per germline, CDR1 SGHTA and CDR2 FQGTGA. With 8 bases removed from V and 0 bases from J, the gap between germline ends came to 10 bases. The CDR3 totals 13 residues. The CDR3 DNA is TGTGCCAGCTCCAGGGAGGTGAACACTGAAGCTTTCTTT. Protein: CASSREVNTEAFF.

The rearrangement joins TRBV7-9 to TRBJ1-1, with 8 bases lining up with TRBD1. The CDR3 runs to 14 residues. In germline, CDR1 is SEHNR, CDR2 FQNEAQ (reference sequence). V lost 2 bases and J lost 10; bases outside the gene matches: 9. CDR3: CASSLPNQGALAFF. For the CDR3, the DNA is TGTGCCAGCAGCTTACCAAACCAGGGGGCCCTAGCTTTCTTT.

The chain combines TRBV7-9 with TRBJ2-4; either TRBD1 or TRBD2 may fit D (5 bases each). Trimming removed 3 bases from V and 2 bases from J, with 11 bases in between. This CDR3 contains 15 residues. Per germline, CDR1 SEHNR and CDR2 FQNEAQ (reference sequence). CDR3 loop: CASSFGGRPKNIQYF. The CDR3 region has the DNA TGTGCCAGCAGCTTTGGGGGTCGGCCCAAAAACATTCAGTACTTC. Full variable domain (rest looked up from reference TRBV7-9 and TRBJ2-4): DTGVSQNPRHKITKRGQNVTFRCDPISEHNRLYWYRQTLGQGPEFLTYFQNEAQLEKSRLLSDRFSAERPKGSFSTLEIQRTEQGDSAMYLCASSFGGRPKNIQYFGAGTRLSVL.

This sequence joins TRBV5-1 and TRBJ2-7; no clear D. CDR3 size: 15 residues. Germline V gives CDR1 SGHRS, CDR2 YFSETQ. Trimming took off 4 bases at V and 1 base at J, with 15 bases between the two ends. CDR3 bases: TGCGCCAGCAGCCCATCGACATCTCTTTCCTACGAGCAGTACTTC. Its translation is CASSPSTSLSYEQYF.

A note on this clone: This same CDR3 is encoded by further DNA sequences in the sample. The rearrangement uses TRBV28 and TRBJ2-7, with a tentative D call TRBD2 (5 bases). The CDR3 extends over 11 amino acids. Germline assignment: CDR1 MDHEN and CDR2 SYDVKM. Trimming pared 5 bases from V and 5 bases from J, leaving 7 bases between. As DNA, the CDR3 is TGTGCCAGCAGTCTGAGGGACGAGCAGTACTTC. This translates into CASSLRDEQYF. Full variable domain (rest looked up from reference TRBV28 and TRBJ2-7): DVKVTQSSRYLVKRTGEKVFLECVQDMDHENMFWYRQDPGLGLRLIYFSYDVKMKEKGDIPEGYSVSREKKERFSLILESASTNQTSMYLCASSLRDEQYFGPGTRLTVT.

V is TRBV28 and J is TRBJ2-3; 8 bases are shared with TRBD1. The J segment lost 12 bases and the V segment lost 2 bases, leaving 10 bases of the junction unmatched. CDR3 length equals 14 residues. Germline V CDR1 and CDR2: MDHEN, SYDVKM. The CDR3 sequence is CASSLPPPQGDQYF. Here the CDR3 DNA reads TGTGCCAGCAGTTTACCCCCCCCACAGGGGGACCAGTATTTT.

The chain has TRBV13 and TRBJ2-7; D might be TRBD1 or TRBD2, each matching 6 bases. This CDR3 contains 16 residues. Germline-derived CDR1 and CDR2 are PRHDT and FYEKMQ (reference sequence). The V gene lost 5 bases and the J gene lost 2 bases, with 19 bases spanning the gap. The CDR3 sequence: CASSPGGWDTAYEQYF. In DNA, the CDR3 is TGTGCCAGCAGCCCCGGAGGGTGGGACACAGCCTACGAGCAGTACTTC.

The rearrangement joins TRBV25-1 to TRBJ2-7, with D possibly TRBD2 on 6 matching bases. V lost 6 bases and J 0 bases, leaving 12 bases between the germline ends. CDR1 and CDR2 (germline): MGHDK, SYGVNS. The CDR3 has 14 residues. The CDR3 DNA is TGTGCCAGCAGGGCGGGATTGAGCTCCTACGAGCAGTACTTC. Residues: CASRAGLSSYEQYF.

V is TRBV24-1 and J is TRBJ2-1; TRBD2 aligns across 14 bases. The CDR3 sequence is 17 residues long. V was pared by 5 bases and J by 8 bases, with 10 bases of the junction left unmatched. CDR1 is KGHDR and CDR2 is SFDVKD in the germline V gene. The chain's CDR3 is CATSGYLGTSGSYEQFF. The CDR3 DNA reads TGTGCCACCAGTGGCTACCTAGGGACTAGCGGGAGTTATGAGCAGTTCTTC.

The V gene is TRBV12-3 or TRBV12-4, the J gene TRBJ1-4; TRBD1 is a possible D gene (6 bases). The ends were cut back, 3 bases at V and 7 bases at J, with 9 bases in the middle. The CDR3 is made up of 13 amino acids. The DNA of the CDR3 is TGTGCCAGCAGTTTGGGGGACATTGAAAAACTGTTTTTT. It codes for CASSLGDIEKLFF.

The V call is TRBV6-2 or TRBV6-3, the J call TRBJ2-1; the D gene is possibly TRBD2 (6 bases). V lost 5 bases, J lost 4 bases, and 21 bases lay in between. CDR1 is MNHEY and CDR2 is SVGEGT in the germline V gene. The CDR3 sequence is 17 residues long. CDR3 nucleotides: TGTGCCAGCAGTACCGGACTATTGAAGTTCCAATACAATGAGCAGTTCTTC. Protein sequence: CASSTGLLKFQYNEQFF.

V and J are TRBV21-1 and TRBJ2-7; the listed D gene, TRBD2, was not tested against the DNA. TRBV21-1 is an annotated pseudogene. This CDR3 comprises 16 residues. CDR3 nucleotides: TGTGCCAGCAGCCCCATTAAGGGGGGGGCCGTCCACGAGCAGTACTTC. Translating gives CASSPIKGGAVHEQYF.

This chain uses TRBV6-6 with TRBJ2-7, with TRBD2 as a possible D gene (6 bases). This CDR3 spans 15 amino acids. Trimming shortened V by 6 bases and J by 3 bases, and 18 bases separated the two germline ends. Germline CDR1 is MNHNY and CDR2 is SVGAGI (reference sequence). CDR3 residues: CASRELGSGDYEQYF. The DNA for the CDR3 is TGTGCCAGCAGGGAGTTAGGTAGCGGAGACTACGAGCAGTACTTC.

The V and J genes are TRBV2 and TRBJ2-5, with 13 bases identical to TRBD2. Germline V CDR1 and CDR2: SNHLY, FYNNEI. V was pared by 5 bases and J by 1 base, with 4 bases of the junction left unmatched. The CDR3 runs 16 residues. Here the CDR3 DNA reads TGTGCCAGCAGTCAGACTAGCGGGAGGTTCCAAGAGACCCAGTACTTC. It is translated as CASSQTSGRFQETQYF.